The 2 T cell receptor beta chains reported below all come from one sample, sequenced in a study of CD8 T cells in Susac syndrome. RNA totalling about 0.45 to 1 ug underwent reverse transcription with random hexamers. TCRdb reprocessed the immunoSEQ multiplex PCR reads with MiXCR, giving one entry per CDR3 protein. The data show around 200,000 distinct CDR3 sequences, roughly 94% seen once. Material for sequencing was CD4+ T cells from PBMCs. Receptor source: a human donor in good health.

The sample holds one count of this clonotype. At one boundary the junction diverges from the germline segment, which might be a read error. The V call is TRBV28, the J call TRBJ2-2, with D perhaps TRBD2 (5 bases). CDR1 and CDR2 from the germline V gene are MDHEN and SYDVKM. The CDR3 has 15 residues. The DNA for the CDR3 is TGTGCCAGCGGAGGCTCCTTGCAGAACGCCGGGGAGCTGTTTTTT. Amino acids: CASGGSLQNAGELFF.

The chain carries TRBV4-1 and TRBJ1-1; no reliable D call. The V end was cut by 3 bases, the J end by 1 base, with 12 bases between. This CDR3 contains 15 residues. The V gene's germline CDR1 is MGHRA and CDR2 YSYEKL. Here the CDR3 DNA reads TGCGCCAGCAGCCATCAACAGCCACAGAACACTGAAGCTTTCTTT. Encoded protein: CASSHQQPQNTEAFF.